Listed below are T cell receptor beta chains from one sample, sequenced in a study of CD8 T cells in Susac syndrome. TCRdb reanalysed the immunoSEQ multiplex PCR reads using MiXCR and keeps one entry per CDR3 protein. The sample has 95,000 to 150,000 distinct CDR3 sequences, roughly 94% seen once. Sequencing was carried out using CD8+ T cells from PBMCs. The source of these receptors is a human donor with Susac syndrome. Both conserved end residues are part of each CDR3. Each record gives: J gene, V gene, CDR3 protein.

TRBJ1-4 TRBV29-1 CSVPREGSEKLFF
TRBJ1-2 TRBV19 CASSIGTGGGYGYTF
TRBJ2-7 TRBV14 CASSQPGHNYEQYF
TRBJ2-7 TRBV29-1 CSVFGTEPYEQYF
TRBJ2-7 TRBV29-1 CSVAYRAPGEQYF
TRBJ1-1 TRBV3-1 CASSPLTWNTEAFF
TRBJ1-5 TRBV15 CATSRDLGQIISPQHF
TRBJ1-1 TRBV7-8 CASSFLVNTEAFF
TRBJ2-7 TRBV4-1 CASSQAGGSEQYF
TRBJ2-4 TRBV11-2 CASSLDWQGTLGKNIQYF
TRBJ2-5 TRBV11-1 CASSSLTGGNEETQYF
TRBJ2-1 TRBV19 CASSIGLGSTNEQFF
TRBJ2-1 TRBV12-5 CASGPYQFF
TRBJ2-5 TRBV11-2 CASSLLAGLHSETQYF
TRBJ2-2 TRBV7-6 CASRRLSGGAGELFF
TRBJ2-3 TRBV4-2 CASSQALAGTQYF
TRBJ2-1 TRBV20-1 CSARGSDYNEQFF
TRBJ2-1 TRBV13 CASSVSGGTRDEQFF
TRBJ1-1 TRBV14 CASSQGGALNTEAFF
TRBJ2-3 TRBV18 CASSSTSRAEDTQYF
TRBJ1-5 TRBV7-2 CASSLRRQGDQPQHF
TRBJ2-1 TRBV27 CASSRPGTGSNNEQFF